The 29 T cell receptor beta chains listed next were all sequenced from one sample in a study of cytomegalovirus exposure and HLA in healthy donors. PCR employed 60 Vbeta and 13 Jbeta primers. TCRdb keeps only in-frame clones here, not all; method: immunoSEQ multiplex PCR. The table includes roughly 89,000 clones, about three quarters detected once. Sequencing input: PBMCs. These receptors all stem from a man aged 25-40 years in good health and CMV-seropositive.

This chain connects TRBV7-2 to TRBJ1-5, with unresolved D. V was clipped by 5 bases and J by 8 bases, with 13 bases between them. This CDR3 region has 13 residues. Germline CDR1 reads SGHTA; CDR2 reads FQGNSA. CDR3 region: CASSTRDGEPQHF. CDR3 nucleotide sequence: TGTGCCAGCAGCACCCGCGATGGTGAGCCCCAGCATTTT. The full variable domain, with the rest looked up from reference TRBV7-2 and TRBJ1-5, is GAGVSQSPSNKVTEKGKDVELRCDPISGHTALYWYRQSLGQGLEFLIYFQGNSAPDKSGLPSDRFSAERTGGSVSTLTIQRTQQEDSAVYLCASSTRDGEPQHFGDGTRLSIL.

This clone was found a few times. The rearrangement links TRBV5-6 to TRBJ1-5, with 7 bases identical to TRBD1. The CDR3 totals 15 residues. The ends lost 4 bases at V and 0 bases at J; junction bases unmatched: 4. From germline, CDR1 is SGHDT and CDR2 YYEEEE. Here the CDR3 DNA reads TGTGCCAGCAGCAGTACAGGGGTTAGCAATCAGCCCCAGCATTTT. Translated: CASSSTGVSNQPQHF.

CDR3 DNA: TGTGCCAGCAGATTGACTAGCGGAGCCTACAATGAGCAGTTCTTC. Protein product: CASRLTSGAYNEQFF. The chain employs TRBV6-5 and TRBJ2-1, with 9 bases that match TRBD2. The CDR3 is 15 residues long. With V trimmed by 6 bases and J by 2 bases, 5 bases remained unmatched. Germline V gene sequence: CDR1 MNHEY, CDR2 SVGAGI.

The rearrangement uses TRBV14 and TRBJ2-3, with 8 bases lining up with TRBD1. CDR3 length equals 19 residues. Per germline, CDR1 SGHDN and CDR2 FVKESK. V gave up 2 bases and J gave up 1 base; unmatched junction bases: 14. The CDR3 DNA sequence: TGTGCCAGCAGCCAATCCCCGACAGGGGTTCGTTGGCGCACAGATACGCAGTATTTT. Residues: CASSQSPTGVRWRTDTQYF.

The V and J genes are TRBV7-2 and TRBJ2-3; 7 nucleotides align to TRBD2. Looked up from germline, CDR1 is SGHTA and CDR2 is FQGNSA. Trimming removed 1 base from V and 0 bases from J; junction bases left unmatched: 4. This CDR3 contains 16 residues. As DNA, the CDR3 is TGTGCCAGCAGCTTAGTAGCGGGTTATAGCACAGATACGCAGTATTTT. Translated: CASSLVAGYSTDTQYF.

V usage is TRBV5-1 and J usage is TRBJ2-6; 10 bases agree with TRBD2. J was trimmed by 0 bases and V by 0 bases; bases with no gene match: 9. The germline V gene has CDR1 SGHRS and CDR2 YFSETQ. This CDR3 contains 20 residues. CDR3 protein: CASSLVTPSGGPSGANVLTF. CDR3 nucleotides: TGCGCCAGCAGCTTGGTTACCCCTAGCGGGGGTCCCTCTGGGGCCAACGTCCTGACTTTC. The variable domain in full, completed from reference TRBV5-1 and TRBJ2-6, reads KAGVTQTPRYLIKTRGQQVTLSCSPISGHRSVSWYQQTPGQGLQFLFEYFSETQRNKGNFPGRFSGRQFSNSRSEMNVSTLELGDSALYLCASSLVTPSGGPSGANVLTFGAGSRLTVL.

This clone was seen once. The gene calls are TRBV28 and TRBJ2-7; tentative D call: TRBD1 (6 bases). CDR3 length equals 12 residues. The V and J ends lost 3 bases and 6 bases respectively, with 9 bases between them. Germline V gene lookup returns CDR1 MDHEN and CDR2 SYDVKM. The CDR3 DNA reads TGTGCCAGCAGTTTGGGGGCGCGCGAGCAGTACTTC. Its protein product is CASSLGAREQYF.

The chain employs TRBV9 and TRBJ1-6, with D unresolved. Trimming took off 5 bases at V and 9 bases at J, with 9 bases between the two ends. From germline, CDR1 is SGDLS and CDR2 YYNGEE. This CDR3 comprises 12 residues. The CDR3 spells CASRTGASPLHF. The DNA for the CDR3 is TGTGCCAGCAGGACGGGTGCTTCACCCCTCCACTTT.

The chain links TRBV14 to TRBJ1-6, with D possibly TRBD1 on 6 matching bases. V lost 5 bases to trimming and J lost 9 bases, with 14 bases between them. This CDR3 region has 14 residues. Germline-derived CDR1 and CDR2 are SGHDN and FVKESK. The CDR3 DNA reads TGTGCCAGCAGCTCGGGGGGGGCCACTTCACCCCTCCACTTT. Encoded protein: CASSSGGATSPLHF.

CDR3 nucleotides: TGTGCCAGCTCACAGGCGGGATTACGGGCTTTTGGCTACACCTTC. Translation gives CASSQAGLRAFGYTF. This chain links TRBV18 with TRBJ1-2; D remains ambiguous. V was clipped by 4 bases and J by 7 bases, with 19 bases between them. Germline V gives CDR1 KGHSH, CDR2 LQKENI. This CDR3 spans 15 amino acids.

This clone was observed once. The rearrangement links TRBV7-9 to TRBJ2-2; a weak D match, TRBD1 (6 bases). This CDR3 is built from 15 residues. CDR1 and CDR2 (germline): SEHNR, FQNEAQ (reference sequence). Trimming took off 8 bases at V and 1 base at J, with 14 bases between the two ends. CDR3 coding DNA: TGTGCCAGCGGACGTCGGGACAAGAACACCGGGGAGCTGTTTTTT. Translation: CASGRRDKNTGELFF. The complete variable domain, with remaining parts taken from reference TRBV7-9 and TRBJ2-2, reads DTGVSQNPRHKITKRGQNVTFRCDPISEHNRLYWYRQTLGQGPEFLTYFQNEAQLEKSRLLSDRFSAERPKGSFSTLEIQRTEQGDSAMYLCASGRRDKNTGELFFGEGSRLTVL.

The gene calls are TRBV6-1 and TRBJ2-7, with D unresolved. CDR3 length: 12 residues. Deletions cut 1 base from V and 5 bases from J, with 6 bases between. Germline CDR1 MNHNS, CDR2 SASEGT. The CDR3 here is CASSEGRDEQYF. In DNA, the CDR3 is TGTGCCAGCAGTGAAGGCCGGGACGAGCAGTACTTC.

This clone was picked up a small number of times. The genes are TRBV11-2 and TRBJ1-6; TRBD1 matches 7 bases. The CDR3 is 15 residues long. The ends lost 6 bases at V and 0 bases at J; junction bases unmatched: 2. The V gene's germline CDR1 is SGHAT and CDR2 FQNNGV. The CDR3 nucleotides are TGTGCCAGCAGGGGACAGAGCTCCTATAATTCACCCCTCCACTTT. Protein product: CASRGQSSYNSPLHF.

In the case of this clone: The sample carries other DNA sequences with the same CDR3. V is TRBV9 and J is TRBJ1-3, with D hard to call. The V gene lost 2 bases and the J gene lost 0 bases, with 6 bases spanning the gap. The CDR3 covers 14 residues. The germline CDR1 and CDR2 sequences are SGDLS and YYNGEE. The CDR3 DNA reads TGTGCCAGCAGCGTTGGGAGCTCTGGAAACACCATATATTTT. Translated, it gives CASSVGSSGNTIYF.

The chain joins TRBV6-5 to TRBJ1-2; possibly TRBD1 for D (5 bases). CDR1 MNHEY and CDR2 SVGAGI come from the germline V gene. The CDR3 is 16 amino acids. Trimming left V 0 bases short and J 0 bases short, with 11 bases between. The CDR3 loop reads CASSYSTGGANYGYTF. As DNA, the CDR3 is TGTGCCAGCAGTTACTCGACCGGAGGGGCTAACTATGGCTACACCTTC.

The chain uses TRBV21-1 and TRBJ1-5; TRBD1 is taken as the D call from the table, unchecked against the DNA. TRBV21-1 is assigned pseudogene status. The CDR3 sequence is 14 residues long. As DNA, the CDR3 is TGTGCCAGGAAGACAGGGAAAAGCAATCAGCCCCAGCATTTT. It codes for CARKTGKSNQPQHF.

The rearrangement links TRBV11-1 to TRBJ1-1, with D perhaps TRBD1 (6 bases). The CDR3 length is 15 residues. Germline V lookup: CDR1 SGHAT, CDR2 FQDESV (reference sequence). Trimming shortened V by 5 bases and J by 5 bases, and 18 bases separated the two germline ends. The chain's CDR3 is CASSEGTLYETEAFF. The CDR3 DNA reads TGTGCCAGCAGCGAAGGGACACTCTATGAGACTGAAGCTTTCTTT.

This clone was observed a few times. The chain is built from TRBV7-9 and TRBJ1-2; no definite D call. V dropped 1 base and J dropped 6 bases, with 15 bases sitting between them. Germline lookup yields CDR1 SEHNR and CDR2 FQNEAQ (reference sequence). The CDR3 is made up of 15 amino acids. This chain's CDR3 is CASSLVLSNRDGYTF. The CDR3 coding sequence is TGTGCCAGCAGCTTAGTTCTGTCCAATCGGGATGGCTACACCTTC.

The V and J genes are TRBV13 and TRBJ2-5; 7 nucleotides align to TRBD2. CDR1 and CDR2 from the germline V gene are PRHDT and FYEKMQ (reference sequence). The trim removed 5 bases at V and 5 bases at J, leaving 8 bases unmatched. This CDR3 has 14 residues. CDR3 sequence: CASSRDGGTETQYF. The DNA of the CDR3 is TGTGCCAGCAGCAGAGACGGGGGGACGGAGACCCAGTACTTC. Looking up the rest from reference TRBV13 and TRBJ2-5 gives the full variable domain: AAGVIQSPRHLIKEKRETATLKCYPIPRHDTVYWYQQGPGQDPQFLISFYEKMQSDKGSIPDRFSAQQFSDYHSELNMSSLELGDSALYFCASSRDGGTETQYFGPGTRLLVL.

This clone occurred a few times. J is TRBJ2-1 and V is TRBV7-9, with a weak D call TRBD1 (5 bases). The V gene's germline CDR1 is SEHNR and CDR2 FQNEAQ (reference sequence). The CDR3 loop spans 16 amino acids. V was cut by 1 base and J by 4 bases, with 14 bases left in between. The CDR3 spells CASSLVPGAGYNEQFF. In DNA form, the CDR3 reads TGTGCCAGCAGCTTAGTTCCTGGGGCTGGGTACAATGAGCAGTTCTTC.

The chain uses TRBV2 and TRBJ2-5, with TRBD2 matching 8 bases. This CDR3 spans 14 amino acids. Unmatched junction bases numbered 3, after V lost 1 base and J lost 5 bases. Germline V lookup: CDR1 SNHLY, CDR2 FYNNEI. CDR3 residues: CASSEEVAGETQYF. DNA for the CDR3: TGTGCCAGCAGTGAAGAGGTAGCGGGGGAGACCCAGTACTTC.

The chain links TRBV25-1 to TRBJ2-1; 11 bases agree with TRBD2. CDR3 length: 16 amino acids. Germline V gene lookup returns CDR1 MGHDK and CDR2 SYGVNS. V shed 2 bases and J 7 bases; nucleotides not matched to a gene: 7. For the CDR3, the DNA is TGTGCCAGCAGTGAACCTCAGGCTAGCGGGGGGAATGAGCAGTTCTTC. It codes for CASSEPQASGGNEQFF.

The chain joins TRBV9 to TRBJ2-7; 12 bases are shared with TRBD2. Unmatched junction bases numbered 12, after V lost 3 bases and J lost 5 bases. Germline V gene lookup returns CDR1 SGDLS and CDR2 YYNGEE. The CDR3 consists of 17 residues. In DNA form, the CDR3 reads TGTGCCAGCAGCGACCTAGCGGGGGGGCCTTTTGGTCACGAGCAGTACTTC. Protein: CASSDLAGGPFGHEQYF.

The chain is built from TRBV6-5 and TRBJ2-3, with TRBD1 matching over 8 bases. V shed 5 bases and J 4 bases; nucleotides not matched to a gene: 5. The CDR3 has 14 residues. CDR1 is MNHEY, CDR2 SVGAGI, per germline. CDR3 bases: TGTGCCAGCAGTGAAGACAGGGGCCCAGATACGCAGTATTTT. It codes for CASSEDRGPDTQYF.

V and J are TRBV19 and TRBJ2-7, with D hard to call. Trimming cost V 6 bases and J 0 bases, with 18 bases left between them. Per germline, CDR1 LNHDA and CDR2 SQIVND (reference sequence). The CDR3 is 16 residues long. The CDR3 spells CASSHTSWRSSYEQYF. For the CDR3, the DNA is TGTGCCAGTAGCCACACTTCATGGAGAAGCTCCTACGAGCAGTACTTC.

The sample holds one count of this clone. Other nucleotide sequences from this sample produce the same CDR3. The J gene is TRBJ2-3, the V gene TRBV6-6; TRBD2 aligns across 8 bases. The junction had 11 bases not matched to a gene; V was cut back by 6 bases and J by 3 bases. The V gene's germline CDR1 is MNHNY and CDR2 SVGAGI (reference sequence). CDR3 size: 16 residues. This CDR3 reads CASSRRGGGSTDTQYF. CDR3 DNA: TGTGCCAGCAGCCGTCGGGGCGGGGGGAGTACAGATACGCAGTATTTT.

In its sample, this clone was seen a few times. This chain uses TRBV10-3 with TRBJ2-1; D uncertain. The V and J ends lost 10 bases and 6 bases respectively, with 10 bases between them. Germline CDR1 ENHRY, CDR2 SYGVKD. The CDR3 has 11 residues. DNA for the CDR3: TGTGCCACCGCTTCGGGCAATGAGCAGTTCTTC. It codes for CATASGNEQFF.

The DNA for the CDR3 is TGTGCCAGCAGCGAATCAGCGCAAAGAGGGCACACCATATATTTT. This gives the protein CASSESAQRGHTIYF. The chain uses TRBV7-3 and TRBJ1-3; no clear D gene. Trimming removed 5 bases at V and 8 bases at J, with 19 bases between. The CDR3 is 15 residues long. Germline values: CDR1 SGHTA, CDR2 FQGTGA.

The rearrangement joins TRBV29-1 to TRBJ2-6, with D hard to call. CDR3 length: 13 amino acids. Trimming removed 3 bases from V and 2 bases from J, with 5 bases in between. Germline V gene sequence: CDR1 SQVTM, CDR2 ANQGSEA. The CDR3 loop reads CSVDTAGANVLTF. As DNA, the CDR3 is TGCAGCGTTGATACGGCTGGGGCCAACGTCCTGACTTTC.